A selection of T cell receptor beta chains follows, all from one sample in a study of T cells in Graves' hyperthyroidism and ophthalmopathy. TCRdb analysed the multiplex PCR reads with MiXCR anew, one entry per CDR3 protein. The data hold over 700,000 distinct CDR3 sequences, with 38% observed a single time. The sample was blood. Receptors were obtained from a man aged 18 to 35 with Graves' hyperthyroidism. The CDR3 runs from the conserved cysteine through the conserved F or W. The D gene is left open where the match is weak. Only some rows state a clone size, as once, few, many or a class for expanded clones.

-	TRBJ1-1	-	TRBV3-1	TGTGCCAGCAGCCAAAGTGAGAAGAACACTGAAGCTTTCTTT	CASSQSEKNTEAFF
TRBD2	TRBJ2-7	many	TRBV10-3	TGTGCCATCAGTGATTCGGGACTAGCGGGAGGCTCCTACGAGCAGTACTTC	CAISDSGLAGGSYEQYF
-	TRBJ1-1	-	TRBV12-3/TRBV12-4	TGTGCCAGAAACTCTTGTCGAGGCGCTGAAGCTTTCTTT	CARNSCRGAEAFF
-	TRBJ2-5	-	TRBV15	TGTGCCACCAGCAGGTCGAGGGGGATGGAGACCCAGTACTTC	CATSRSRGMETQYF
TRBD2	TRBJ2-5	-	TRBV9	TGTGCCAGCAGCGTAGGAATAGCGGGGGGACAAGAGACCCAGTACTTC	CASSVGIAGGQETQYF
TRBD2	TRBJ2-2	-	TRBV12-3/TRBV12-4	TGTGCCAGCAAGACTAGCGGGAGGGCTGGGGAGCTGTTTTTT	CASKTSGRAGELFF
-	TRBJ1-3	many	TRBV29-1	TGCAGCGTTGAGACAGGATCTCCCTCTGGAAACACCATATATTTT	CSVETGSPSGNTIYF
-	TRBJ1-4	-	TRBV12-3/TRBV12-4	TGTGCCAGCAGTCGTCGCGGGAGGGAGACGGCTAATGAAAAACTGTTTTTT	CASSRRGRETANEKLFF
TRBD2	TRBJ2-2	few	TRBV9	TGTGCCAGCAGCGTGGGACTAGCGGACCCGAACACCGGGGAGCTGTTTTTT	CASSVGLADPNTGELFF
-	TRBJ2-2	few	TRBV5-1	TGCGCCAGCAGCTTGGCCTCGTGGGCTACGAACACCGGGGAGCTGTTTTTT	CASSLASWATNTGELFF
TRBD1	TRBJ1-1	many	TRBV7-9	TGTGCCAGCGCTGGGGAACGAGGACAGGGCGCTTTCTTT	CASAGERGQGAFF
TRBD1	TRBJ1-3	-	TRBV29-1	TGTGCCAGCAGCTGGCCGGGACAGGGGTACGGAAACACCATATATTTT	CASSWPGQGYGNTIYF
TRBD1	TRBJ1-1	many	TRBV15	TGTGCCACCAGCAGCAGGACCGGGACAGGAACTGAAGCTTTCTTT	CATSSRTGTGTEAFF
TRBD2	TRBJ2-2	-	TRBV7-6	TGTGCCAGCAGCCGGGATACTAGCGGAGATACCGGGGAGCTGTTTTTT	CASSRDTSGDTGELFF
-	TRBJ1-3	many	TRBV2	TGTGCCAGCAGTCCGGGCCGGAACACCATATATTTT	CASSPGRNTIYF
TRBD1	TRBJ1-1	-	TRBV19	TGTGCTACCCGACGGGACAGGGCAACCACTGAAGCTTTCTTT	CATRRDRATTEAFF
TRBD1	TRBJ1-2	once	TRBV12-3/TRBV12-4	TGTGCCAGCAGATATCGGACAGGGGACTATGGCTACACCTTC	CASRYRTGDYGYTF
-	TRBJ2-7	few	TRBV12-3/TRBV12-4	TGTGCCAGCAGTGTCAAGATTTACGAGCAGTACTTC	CASSVKIYEQYF
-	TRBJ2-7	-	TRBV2	TGTGCCAGCAGTTCAGGAAAGTCCTACGAGCAGTACTTC	CASSSGKSYEQYF
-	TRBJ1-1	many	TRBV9	TGTGCCAGCAGCGTAGAGGAGAGCACTGAAGCTTTCTTT	CASSVEESTEAFF
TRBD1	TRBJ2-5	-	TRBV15	TGTGCCACCAGCAGTGTTGGACAGGGAAAAGAGACCCAGTACTTC	CATSSVGQGKETQYF
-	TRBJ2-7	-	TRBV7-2	TGTGCCAGCAGCTTAGAAGGGGGGCGTTTTCCCTACGAGCAGTACTTC	CASSLEGGRFPYEQYF
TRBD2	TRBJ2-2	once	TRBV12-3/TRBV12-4	TGTGCCAGCAGTTTTTTCGGGAGGGACACCGGGGAGCTGTTTTTT	CASSFFGRDTGELFF
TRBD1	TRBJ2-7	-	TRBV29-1	TGCAGCGTACACAGAAGGGGGCGAGTGCCCTACGAGCAGTACTTC	CSVHRRGRVPYEQYF
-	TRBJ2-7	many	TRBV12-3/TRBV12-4	TGTGCCAGCAGAGACGACAGGACCTACGAGCAGTACTTC	CASRDDRTYEQYF
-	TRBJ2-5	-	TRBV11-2	TGTGCCAGCAGCGCCGGGGCAGATCTACAAGAGACCCAGTACTTC	CASSAGADLQETQYF
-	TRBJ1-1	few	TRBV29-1	TGCAGCGTTGATGGTGGGGTGAACACTGAAGCTTTCTTT	CSVDGGVNTEAFF
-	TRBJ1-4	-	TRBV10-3	TGTGCCATCAGTGGCACAGGGTCCGGAAAACTGTTTTTT	CAISGTGSGKLFF
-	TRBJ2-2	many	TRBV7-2	TGTGCCAGCAGCTTACGTGGGAGCTCCGGGGAGCTGTTTTTT	CASSLRGSSGELFF
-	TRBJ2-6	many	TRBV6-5	TGTGCCAGCAGTTCCTCCGGGGGACTCGGGGCCAACGTCCTGACTTTC	CASSSSGGLGANVLTF
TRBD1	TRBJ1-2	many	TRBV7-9	TGTGCCAGCAGCCAAGGGACAGGGTATGGCTACACCTTC	CASSQGTGYGYTF
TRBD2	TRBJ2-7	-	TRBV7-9	TGTGCCTGGAGTGTAGGGACTAGCGGTTACGAGCAGTACTTC	CAWSVGTSGYEQYF
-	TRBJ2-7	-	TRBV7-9	TGTGCCAGCAGCTCGTATACTAGATCCAATCTCTACGAGCAGTACTTC	CASSSYTRSNLYEQYF
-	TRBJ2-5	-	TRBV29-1	TGCAGCAGCTTAGGGATCGGGACCCCTTACCAAGAGACCCAGTACTTC	CSSLGIGTPYQETQYF
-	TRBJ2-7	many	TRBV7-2	TGTGCCAGCAGCCTCCCCGGGTCCCTCTACGAGCAGTACTTC	CASSLPGSLYEQYF
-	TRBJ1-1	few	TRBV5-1	TGCGCCAGCAGCTTGGTTGGCCCCGGTTGGGCAAACACTGAAGCTTTCTTT	CASSLVGPGWANTEAFF
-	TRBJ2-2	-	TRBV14	TGTGCCAGCAGCCAAGATTGGACTGCGAAAGGGGAGCTGTTTTTT	CASSQDWTAKGELFF
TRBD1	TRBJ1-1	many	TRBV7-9	TGTGCCAGCAGCTTCCCTGATAGACAGGGGAGCAGGAACACTGAAGCTTTCTTT	CASSFPDRQGSRNTEAFF
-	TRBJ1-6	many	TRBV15	TGTGCCACCAGCCGATTGGGAGAAGCACCCCTCCACTTT	CATSRLGEAPLHF
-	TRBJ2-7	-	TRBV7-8	TGTGCCAGCAGCCAAAAACACGGGCCATCCTACGAGCAGTACTTC	CASSQKHGPSYEQYF
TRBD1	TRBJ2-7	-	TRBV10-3	TGTGCCATCAGTGCCCCGACAGGGGCAGTCGACGAGCAGTACTTC	CAISAPTGAVDEQYF
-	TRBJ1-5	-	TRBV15	TGTGCCACCAGCAGTCCGCAGGGGAACCATCAGCCCCAGCATTTT	CATSSPQGNHQPQHF
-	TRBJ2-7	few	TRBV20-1	TGCAGTGCTAGCGCTGAAGGATACGAGCAGTACTTC	CSASAEGYEQYF
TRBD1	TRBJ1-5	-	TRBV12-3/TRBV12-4	TGTGCCAGCAGTTTAGCGGGACAGGTTTTCCCGAATCAGCCCCAGCATTTT	CASSLAGQVFPNQPQHF
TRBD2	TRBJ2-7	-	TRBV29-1	TGCAGCTTAGCTTCCGGACTAGCCTACGAGCAGTACTTC	CSLASGLAYEQYF
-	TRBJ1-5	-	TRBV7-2	TGTGCCAGCAGCTTAGGGAGGGGGATTTATCAGCCCCAGCATTTT	CASSLGRGIYQPQHF
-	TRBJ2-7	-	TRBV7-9	TGTGCCAGCAGCCTCGCCACAGGCGACCTCTACGAGCAGTACTTC	CASSLATGDLYEQYF
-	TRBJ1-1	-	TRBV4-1	TGCGCCAGCAGCCAAGGGAACTGGATGAACACTGAAGCTTTCTTC	CASSQGNWMNTEAFF
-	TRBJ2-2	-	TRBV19	TGTGCCAGTACCACAGGGACCTCGGATGGCACCGGGGAGCTGTTTTTT	CASTTGTSDGTGELFF
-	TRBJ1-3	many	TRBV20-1	TGCAGTGCTAGAACGCAGGGAGATAGAAACACCATATATTTT	CSARTQGDRNTIYF
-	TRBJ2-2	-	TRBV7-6	TGTGCCAGCAGCTTAAGGAAAGGGGCGAACACCGGGGAGCTGTTTTTT	CASSLRKGANTGELFF
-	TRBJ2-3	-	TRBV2	TGTGCCAGCAGTGAGCAACTAGAACCAGATACGCAGTATTTT	CASSEQLEPDTQYF
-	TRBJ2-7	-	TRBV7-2	TGTGCCAGCAGCTTAGGGGGGGCTCATACCTACGAGCAGTACTTC	CASSLGGAHTYEQYF
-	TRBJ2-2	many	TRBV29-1	TGCAGCGTTTTACTCTACACCGGGGAGCTGTTTTTT	CSVLLYTGELFF
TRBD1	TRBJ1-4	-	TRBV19	TGTGCCAGTAACGAAGGGGGCGCCTTGGAAAAACTGTTTTTT	CASNEGGALEKLFF
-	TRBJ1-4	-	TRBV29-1	TGCAGCGGAGGGCGGAATGAAAAACTGTTTTTT	CSGGRNEKLFF
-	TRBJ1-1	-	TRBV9	TGTGCCAGCAGTTTAAGAGAGGGTGACAAAGCTTTCTTT	CASSLREGDKAFF
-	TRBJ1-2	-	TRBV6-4	TGTGCCAGCAGTGACTCCCCGGGAGGCTACACCTTC	CASSDSPGGYTF
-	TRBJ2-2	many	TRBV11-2	TGTGCCAGCAGCCATTGGACCCCCGGGGAGCTGTTTTTT	CASSHWTPGELFF
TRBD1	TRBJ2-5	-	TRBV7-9	TGTGCCAGCAGTCGACAGGGAGAGGAAGGAGAGACCCAGTACTTC	CASSRQGEEGETQYF